This entry lists 23 T cell receptor beta chains sequenced from one sample in a study of cytomegalovirus exposure and HLA in healthy donors. PCR involved 60 Vbeta and 13 Jbeta primers. Repertoires were generated with immunoSEQ multiplex PCR, while TCRdb's copy carries only in-frame clones and drops some. The sample consists of fewer than 250,000 clones, roughly 80% of them appearing once. Sequenced material: PBMCs. The origin of the receptors is a man in his forties in good health and CMV-seropositive.

This chain connects TRBV5-6 to TRBJ2-1, with D perhaps matching TRBD1 (5 bases). Trimming took 1 base from V and 1 from J, leaving 9 bases between them. Looked up from germline, CDR1 is SGHDT and CDR2 is YYEEEE. There are 15 residues in the CDR3. Written as DNA, the CDR3 is TGTGCCAGCAGCTTGCCCTCAGGGTCCTACAATGAGCAGTTCTTC. Amino acid sequence: CASSLPSGSYNEQFF.

This chain connects TRBV4-2 to TRBJ2-7; TRBD1 is a possible D gene (6 bases). The CDR3 sequence is 16 residues long. Trimming took off 1 base at V and 0 bases at J, with 13 bases between the two ends. Germline V gives CDR1 LGHNA, CDR2 YNFKEQ. CDR3 sequence: CASSQGEGGSSYEQYF. The CDR3 region has the DNA TGTGCCAGCAGCCAAGGGGAAGGGGGAAGCTCCTACGAGCAGTACTTC.

DNA for the CDR3: TGTGCCAGCAGAAGCGGGGGGACCACCGGGGAGCTGTTTTTT. This codes for CASRSGGTTGELFF. The genes are TRBV7-9 and TRBJ2-2; TRBD2 agrees at 9 bases. Trimming removed 6 bases from V and 4 bases from J; junction bases left unmatched: 3. CDR1 is SEHNR and CDR2 is FQNEAQ in the germline V gene (reference sequence). This CDR3 has 14 residues.

As to this clone: The junction differs from germline at one of its ends, possibly a read error. J is TRBJ1-1 and V is TRBV7-9; weak D call: TRBD1 (6 bases). This CDR3 comprises 12 residues. Germline V gene data show CDR1 as SEHNR and CDR2 as FQNEAQ (reference sequence). The chain's CDR3 is CSSSTGGAGAFF. In DNA form, the CDR3 reads TGTTCCAGCAGCACGGGGGGCGCCGGGGCTTTCTTT.

There are a few counts of this clone. The genes are TRBV7-9 and TRBJ2-3, with 9 bases identical to TRBD2. The germline V gene encodes CDR1 SEHNR and CDR2 FQNEAQ (reference sequence). Trimming cost V 1 base and J 5 bases; bases outside gene matches: 4. CDR3 size: 15 residues. The CDR3 here is CASSLGVAGVDTQYF. CDR3 DNA sequence: TGTGCCAGCAGCTTAGGTGTAGCGGGGGTAGATACGCAGTATTTT.

The chain combines TRBV6-4 with TRBJ2-3; 7 nucleotides align to TRBD2. Germline loops: CDR1 MRHNA, CDR2 SNTAGT. Trimming cost V 8 bases and J 4 bases; bases outside gene matches: 12. The CDR3 contains 15 residues. CDR3: CASQLRAGSSDTQYF. The DNA for the CDR3 is TGTGCCAGCCAACTGAGAGCGGGAAGCTCAGATACGCAGTATTTT.

CDR3 sequence reads: CASSEGGTKNSPLHF. In nucleotides, the CDR3 is TGTGCCAGCAGTGAAGGGGGGACTAAAAATTCACCCCTCCACTTT. The genes are TRBV6-1 and TRBJ1-6, with a possible D match to TRBD1 (5 bases). Germline loops: CDR1 MNHNS, CDR2 SASEGT. The V and J ends lost 1 base and 7 bases respectively, with 11 bases between them. There are 15 residues in the CDR3.

The chain joins TRBV6-1 to TRBJ2-5; D not certain. TRBJ2-7 explains the end of the DNA better; the J call may be wrong. Germline V gene sequence: CDR1 MNHNS, CDR2 SASEGT. The CDR3 sequence is 13 residues long. Here the CDR3 reads CASSDQRSYEQYF. Here the CDR3 DNA reads TGTGCCAGCAGTGATCAAAGATCCTACGAGCAGTACTTC.

This clone was counted between two and nine times. V and J are TRBV5-6 and TRBJ2-5; possible D gene TRBD2, 7 bases. CDR3 length equals 14 residues. Germline V gives CDR1 SGHDT, CDR2 YYEEEE. V lost 2 bases to trimming and J lost 4 bases, with 12 bases between them. The DNA of the CDR3 is TGTGCCAGCAGCTTAGGGGGGGGAGGAGAGACCCAGTACTTC. It specifies CASSLGGGGETQYF.

Details on this clone: One junction end does not reproduce the germline sequence, and a read error may be involved. The sample holds other DNA sequences that translate to the same CDR3. The gene calls are TRBV28 and TRBJ2-5, with 7 bases identical to TRBD1. There are 15 residues in the CDR3. Per germline, CDR1 MDHEN and CDR2 SYDVKM. This CDR3 reads CASRGGAGFAETQYF. CDR3 DNA sequence: TGTGCTAGCAGAGGGGGCGCAGGTTTCGCAGAGACCCAGTACTTC.

This clone has only a few counts. The rearrangement uses TRBV10-3 and TRBJ2-2; the D is unclear. Germline-derived CDR1 and CDR2 are ENHRY and SYGVKD. The length of the CDR3 is 13 residues. Trimming removed 7 bases from V and 2 bases from J, with 8 bases in between. CDR3 in DNA: TGTGCCATCAACCCAACTAACACCGGGGAGCTGTTTTTT. Translating gives CAINPTNTGELFF.

The chain employs TRBV2 and TRBJ2-3; the match to TRBD2 covers 11 bases. There are 16 residues in the CDR3. Germline V gives CDR1 SNHLY, CDR2 FYNNEI. After removal of 1 base from V and 8 bases from J, the junction contained 8 bases not matched to a gene. CDR3 sequence reads: CASSEVGSLAGGTQYF. In DNA, the CDR3 is TGTGCCAGCAGTGAAGTTGGGTCGCTAGCGGGGGGTACGCAGTATTTT.

This clone was observed once. The chain combines TRBV6-5 with TRBJ1-3, with a weak D call TRBD1 (6 bases). V gave up 0 bases and J gave up 6 bases, with 15 bases separating them. The germline gives CDR1 MNHEY, CDR2 SVGAGI. This CDR3 contains 16 residues. Written as DNA, the CDR3 is TGTGCCAGCAGTTACTCGAGCAGGGGTGGTTTAAACACCATATATTTT. Translating gives CASSYSSRGGLNTIYF.

The gene calls are TRBV6-1 and TRBJ2-7; the match to TRBD1 covers 9 bases. Trimming took 4 bases from V and 5 from J; bases not matched to a gene: 12. In germline, CDR1 is MNHNS, CDR2 SASEGT. This CDR3 has 16 amino acids. CDR3 region: CASSGPTGGLSHEQYF. The DNA of the CDR3 is TGTGCCAGCAGTGGCCCCACAGGGGGCTTATCCCACGAGCAGTACTTC.

Details on this clone: An end of the junction differs from the germline gene, which may be a read error. This rearrangement joins TRBV4-1 to TRBJ1-2; 10 bases are shared with TRBD1. The germline V gene has CDR1 MGHRA and CDR2 YSYEKL. This CDR3 is 15 amino acids long. The CDR3 coding sequence is TGCGCCAGCAGCCAAAAGGACAGGGGGAACTATGGCTACCCCTTC. It yields the protein CASSQKDRGNYGYPF.

The CDR3 loop reads CATSRDRGGTYEQYF. The CDR3 DNA reads TGTGCCACCAGCAGAGATCGCGGGGGCACCTACGAGCAGTACTTC. This chain connects TRBV15 to TRBJ2-7; a possible D gene is TRBD2 (7 bases). The CDR3 is 15 amino acids. V was shortened by 0 bases and J by 2 bases, with 11 bases between the two germline ends. The V gene's germline CDR1 is LNHNV and CDR2 YYDKDF (reference sequence). Supplemented by reference TRBV15 and TRBJ2-7, the full variable domain reads DAMVIQNPRYQVTQFGKPVTLSCSQTLNHNVMYWYQQKSSQAPKLLFHYYDKDFNNEADTPDNFQSRRPNTSFCFLDIRSPGLGDTAMYLCATSRDRGGTYEQYFGPGTRLTVT.

This chain joins TRBV9 and TRBJ2-5; TRBD2 agrees at 9 bases. V dropped 0 bases and J dropped 1; count of bases not matched to a gene: 1. Germline values: CDR1 SGDLS, CDR2 YYNGEE. The CDR3 sequence is 15 residues long. CDR3 amino acids: CASSVVSGGQETQYF. CDR3 nucleotide sequence: TGTGCCAGCAGCGTAGTTAGCGGGGGCCAAGAGACCCAGTACTTC. Filled out from reference TRBV9 and TRBJ2-5, the complete variable domain reads DSGVTQTPKHLITATGQRVTLRCSPRSGDLSVYWYQQSLDQGLQFLIQYYNGEERAKGNILERFSAQQFPDLHSELNLSSLELGDSALYFCASSVVSGGQETQYFGPGTRLLVL.

The table lists this clone with a count of one. The rearrangement links TRBV5-1 to TRBJ2-1; TRBD1 agrees at 8 bases. Trimming at V came to 0 bases and at J to 8 bases, leaving 4 bases not matched to a gene. Per germline, CDR1 SGHRS and CDR2 YFSETQ. The CDR3 loop spans 14 amino acids. The CDR3 coding sequence is TGCGCCAGCAGCTTGGTGACAGGGGTGGATGAGCAGTTCTTC. Protein sequence: CASSLVTGVDEQFF.

V usage is TRBV9 and J usage is TRBJ1-2, with a weak D call TRBD1 (6 bases). The CDR3 is 15 amino acids. The germline CDR1 and CDR2 sequences are SGDLS and YYNGEE. Trimming left V 0 bases short and J 5 bases short, with 14 bases between. The CDR3 is CASSVGEGEWYGYTF. DNA for the CDR3: TGTGCCAGCAGCGTAGGGGAGGGGGAATGGTATGGCTACACCTTC. The variable domain in full, completed from reference TRBV9 and TRBJ1-2, reads DSGVTQTPKHLITATGQRVTLRCSPRSGDLSVYWYQQSLDQGLQFLIQYYNGEERAKGNILERFSAQQFPDLHSELNLSSLELGDSALYFCASSVGEGEWYGYTFGSGTRLTVV.

This chain uses TRBV11-2 with TRBJ1-4, with TRBD1 matching 9 bases. V dropped 5 bases and J dropped 7; count of bases not matched to a gene: 2. CDR3 length: 13 residues. Per germline, CDR1 SGHAT and CDR2 FQNNGV. CDR3 sequence: CASSIQGAEKLFF. The CDR3 region has the DNA TGTGCCAGCAGCATACAGGGGGCTGAAAAACTGTTTTTT. The full variable domain, rest sourced from reference TRBV11-2 and TRBJ1-4, is EAGVAQSPRYKIIEKRQSVAFWCNPISGHATLYWYQQILGQGPKLLIQFQNNGVVDDSQLPKDRFSAERLKGVDSTLKIQPAKLEDSAVYLCASSIQGAEKLFFGSGTQLSVL.

The V gene is TRBV19, the J gene TRBJ1-1; no firm D call. V lost 5 bases to trimming and J lost 4 bases, with 11 bases between them. Germline CDR1 reads LNHDA; CDR2 reads SQIVND (reference sequence). This CDR3 contains 13 residues. CDR3 sequence: CASSLLAGTEAFF. As DNA, the CDR3 is TGTGCCAGTAGTTTGCTAGCCGGCACTGAAGCTTTCTTT.

This CDR3 reads CASSTGGFEETQYF. Written as DNA, the CDR3 is TGTGCCAGCTCTACAGGGGGCTTTGAAGAGACCCAGTACTTC. The chain links TRBV6-6 to TRBJ2-5; the match to TRBD1 covers 9 bases. This CDR3 has 14 residues. V lost 8 bases to trimming and J lost 3 bases; unmatched junction nucleotides: 7. Germline CDR1 MNHNY, CDR2 SVGAGI (reference sequence).

This rearrangement joins TRBV6-5 to TRBJ1-1; D gene unclear. Looked up from germline, CDR1 is MNHEY and CDR2 is SVGAGI. Trimming shortened V by 0 bases and J by 0 bases, and 11 bases separated the two germline ends. The CDR3 totals 16 residues. CDR3 in amino acids: CASSYSLPGVNTEAFF. The CDR3 region has the DNA TGTGCCAGCAGTTACTCGCTTCCGGGAGTGAACACTGAAGCTTTCTTT.